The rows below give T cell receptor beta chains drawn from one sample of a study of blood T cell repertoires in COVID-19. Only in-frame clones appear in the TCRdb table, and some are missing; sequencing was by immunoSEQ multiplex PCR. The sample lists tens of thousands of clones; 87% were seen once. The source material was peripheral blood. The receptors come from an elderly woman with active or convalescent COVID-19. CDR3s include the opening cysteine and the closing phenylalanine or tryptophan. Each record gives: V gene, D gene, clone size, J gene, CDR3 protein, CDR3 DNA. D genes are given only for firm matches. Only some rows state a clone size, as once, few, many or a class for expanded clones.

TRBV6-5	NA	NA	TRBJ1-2	CASAYRDGEGSYTF	TGTGCCAGCGCCTACCGGGACGGGGAGGGTAGCTACACCTTC
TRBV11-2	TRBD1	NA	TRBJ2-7	CASSGGTGGHRGEQYF	TGTGCCAGCAGCGGCGGGACAGGGGGCCACAGGGGCGAGCAGTACTTC
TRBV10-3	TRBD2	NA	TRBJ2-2	CAIRKTTSGVTGELFF	TGTGCCATCAGAAAGACCACTAGCGGAGTCACCGGGGAGCTGTTTTTT
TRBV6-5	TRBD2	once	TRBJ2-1	CASREGLAGYNEQFF	TGTGCCAGCAGGGAGGGACTAGCGGGTTACAATGAGCAGTTCTTC
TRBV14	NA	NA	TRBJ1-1	CASSQDTGGTEAFF	TGTGCCAGCAGCCAAGATACGGGGGGAACTGAAGCTTTCTTT
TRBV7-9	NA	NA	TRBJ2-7	CASSTVRGRFYEQYF	TGTGCCAGCAGCACCGTTAGGGGTCGGTTCTACGAGCAGTACTTC
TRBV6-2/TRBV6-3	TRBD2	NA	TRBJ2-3	CASSYKASGSLSADTQYF	TGTGCCAGCAGTTACAAGGCTAGCGGGAGTCTAAGCGCAGATACGCAGTATTTT
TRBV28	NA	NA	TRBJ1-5	CASSFIGGSPNQPQHF	TGTGCCAGCAGTTTTATCGGGGGGTCGCCGAATCAGCCCCAGCATTTT
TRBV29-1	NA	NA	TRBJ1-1	CSAAAGVTEAFF	TGCAGCGCCGCCGCGGGGGTCACTGAAGCTTTCTTT
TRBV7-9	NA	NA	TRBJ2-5	CASSLAGAETQYF	TGTGCCAGCAGCTTAGCGGGGGCCGAGACCCAGTACTTC
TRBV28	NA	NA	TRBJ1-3	CASSLRVASGNTIYF	TGTGCCAGCAGTCTCAGGGTAGCCTCTGGAAACACCATATATTTT
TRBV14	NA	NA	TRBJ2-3	CASSQGWRGPAGTDTQYF	TGTGCCAGCAGCCAAGGGTGGCGGGGCCCCGCGGGCACAGATACGCAGTATTTT
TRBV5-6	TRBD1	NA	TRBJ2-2	CASSFRDRGTGELFF	TGTGCCAGCAGCTTCCGGGACAGGGGGACCGGGGAGCTGTTTTTT
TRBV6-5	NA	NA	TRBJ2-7	CASSSLTTRGYEQYF	TGTGCCAGCAGTTCCCTCACCACGCGGGGTTACGAGCAGTACTTC
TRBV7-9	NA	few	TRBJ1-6	CASSLAVGLGSPLHF	TGTGCCAGCAGCTTAGCTGTGGGGCTCGGTTCACCCCTCCACTTT
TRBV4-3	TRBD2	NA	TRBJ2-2	CASSRTLAGEDTGELFF	TGCGCCAGCAGCCGAACCCTAGCGGGAGAGGACACCGGGGAGCTGTTTTTT
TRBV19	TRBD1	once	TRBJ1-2	CASSNDRGRSYGYTF	TGTGCCAGTAGTAACGACAGGGGGCGAAGCTATGGCTACACCTTC
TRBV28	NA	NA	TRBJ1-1	CASKVGGNTEAFF	TGTGCCAGCAAAGTAGGGGGGAACACTGAAGCTTTCTTT
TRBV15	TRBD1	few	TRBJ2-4	CATSGRTGVGIQYF	TGTGCCACCAGCGGCCGGACAGGTGTGGGCATTCAGTACTTC
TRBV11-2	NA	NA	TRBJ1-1	CASSADRNTEAFF	TGTGCCAGCAGCGCGGACAGGAACACTGAAGCTTTCTTT
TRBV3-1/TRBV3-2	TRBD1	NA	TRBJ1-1	CASSLGQGGTEAFF	TGTGCCAGCAGCCTGGGACAGGGGGGCACTGAAGCTTTCTTT
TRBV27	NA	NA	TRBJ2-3	CASSSPGGRGTDTQYF	TGTGCCAGCAGTTCCCCGGGGGGCCGGGGCACAGATACGCAGTATTTT
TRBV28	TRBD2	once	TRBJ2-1	CASSLYAGGFQHEQFF	TGTGCCAGCAGTTTATATGCGGGGGGGTTTCAACATGAGCAGTTCTTC
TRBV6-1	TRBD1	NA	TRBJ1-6	CASSGAKVGTGRNSPLHF	TGTGCCAGCAGTGGGGCCAAGGTGGGGACAGGGCGGAATTCACCCCTCCACTTT
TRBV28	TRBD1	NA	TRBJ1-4	CASSFRQGGSEKLFF	TGTGCCAGCAGTTTCCGACAGGGCGGAAGCGAAAAACTGTTTTTT
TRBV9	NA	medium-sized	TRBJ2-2	CASSVSQGYTGELFF	TGTGCCAGCAGCGTATCACAGGGATACACCGGGGAGCTGTTTTTT
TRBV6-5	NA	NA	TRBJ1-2	CASSYSRRDYGYTF	TGTGCCAGCAGTTACTCGCGGAGGGACTATGGCTACACCTTC
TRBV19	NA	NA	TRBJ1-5	CASSKERNQPQHF	TGTGCCAGTAGTAAGGAGCGCAATCAGCCCCAGCATTTT
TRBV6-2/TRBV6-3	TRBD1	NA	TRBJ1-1	CASSVPGQGLNTEAFF	TGTGCCAGCAGCGTCCCGGGACAGGGATTGAACACTGAAGCTTTCTTT
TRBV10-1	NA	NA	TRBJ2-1	CASSEGEGDEQFF	TGCGCCAGCAGTGAGGGTGAGGGCGATGAGCAGTTCTTC
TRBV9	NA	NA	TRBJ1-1	CASSVGGRRNTEAFF	TGTGCCAGCAGCGTTGGGGGCCGACGGAACACTGAAGCTTTCTTT
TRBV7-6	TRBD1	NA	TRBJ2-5	CASSSQGAGGTQYF	TGTGCCAGCAGCTCACAGGGGGCTGGTGGGACCCAGTACTTC
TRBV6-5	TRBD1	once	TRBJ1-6	CANKQGAAWNSPLHF	TGTGCCAATAAGCAGGGGGCAGCTTGGAATTCACCCCTCCACTTT
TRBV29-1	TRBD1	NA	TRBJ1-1	CSALDRGNTEAFF	TGCAGCGCCCTGGACAGGGGGAACACTGAAGCTTTCTTT
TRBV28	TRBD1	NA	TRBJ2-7	CASSLPGTVIHEQYF	TGTGCCAGCAGTCTCCCCGGGACAGTGATACACGAGCAGTACTTC
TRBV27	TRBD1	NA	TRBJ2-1	CASSYLTGTGVYNEQFF	TGTGCCAGCAGTTACCTCACCGGGACAGGGGTTTACAATGAGCAGTTCTTC
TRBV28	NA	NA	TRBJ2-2	CASTRGGAAGELFF	TGTGCCAGCACCAGAGGGGGGGCGGCCGGGGAGCTGTTTTTT
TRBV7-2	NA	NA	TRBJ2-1	CASSWAGNNEQFF	TGTGCCAGCAGCTGGGCAGGCAACAATGAGCAGTTCTTC
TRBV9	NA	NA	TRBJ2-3	CASSPQGDTQYF	TGTGCCAGCAGCCCCCAGGGAGATACGCAGTATTTT
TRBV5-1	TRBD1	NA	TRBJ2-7	CASSLSGGTQRQYF	TGCGCCAGCAGCTTGTCAGGGGGTACCCAACGGCAGTACTTC
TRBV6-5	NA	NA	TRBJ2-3	CASSYSGRSTDTQYF	TGTGCCAGCAGTTACTCGGGCAGGAGCACAGATACGCAGTATTTT
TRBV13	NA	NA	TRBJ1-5	CASSQQRGQPQHF	TGTGCCAGCAGCCAACAACGAGGTCAGCCCCAGCATTTT
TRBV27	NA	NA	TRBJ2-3	CASSLGSPIGLQYF	TGTGCCAGCAGTTTAGGTAGCCCAATCGGTCTGCAGTATTTT
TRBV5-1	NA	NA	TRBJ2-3	CASSLDSSTQYF	TGCGCCAGCAGCTTGGACAGTTCTACGCAGTATTTT
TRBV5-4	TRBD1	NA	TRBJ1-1	CASSRGGSNTEAFF	TGTGCCAGCAGCCGAGGGGGCTCCAACACTGAAGCTTTCTTT
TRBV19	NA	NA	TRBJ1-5	CASSIWSDNQPQHF	TGTGCCAGTAGTATATGGTCAGATAATCAGCCCCAGCATTTT
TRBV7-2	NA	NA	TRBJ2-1	CASSFMALAYNEQFF	TGTGCCAGCAGCTTTATGGCCTTGGCCTACAATGAGCAGTTCTTC
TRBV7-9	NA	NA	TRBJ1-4	CASSSTGGANEKLFF	TGTGCCAGCAGCTCAACGGGGGGCGCTAATGAAAAACTGTTTTTT
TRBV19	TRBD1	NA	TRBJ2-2	CASSSGTGRSGELFF	TGTGCCAGTAGTTCAGGGACAGGGCGGTCAGGGGAGCTGTTTTTT
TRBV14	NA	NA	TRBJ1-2	CASSLEELTLF	TGTGCCAGCAGTCTGGAGGAGCTTACACTCTTC
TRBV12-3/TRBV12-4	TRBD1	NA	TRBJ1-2	CASSGTGRYGYTF	TGTGCCAGCAGCGGGACAGGGAGATATGGCTACACCTTC
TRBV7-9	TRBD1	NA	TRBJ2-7	CASSLGQFYEQYF	TGTGCCAGCAGCCTGGGACAGTTCTACGAGCAGTACTTC
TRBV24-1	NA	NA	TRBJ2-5	CATSPRGETQYF	TGTGCCACCAGCCCGAGAGGGGAGACCCAGTACTTC
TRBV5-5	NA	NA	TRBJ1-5	CASQGGILSNQPQHF	TGTGCCAGCCAAGGGGGTATTCTATCGAATCAGCCCCAGCATTTT
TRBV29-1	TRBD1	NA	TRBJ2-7	CSVDRGTDEQYF	TGCAGCGTGGACAGGGGGACGGACGAGCAGTACTTC
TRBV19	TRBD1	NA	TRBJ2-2	CASTDRGLYTGELFF	TGTGCCAGTACGGACAGGGGGCTTTACACCGGGGAGCTGTTTTTT
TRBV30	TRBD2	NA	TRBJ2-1	CAWSRLAGGSYNEQFF	TGTGCCTGGAGTCGGCTAGCGGGGGGAAGCTACAATGAGCAGTTCTTC
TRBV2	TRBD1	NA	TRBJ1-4	CASKPGQGVFGNEKLFF	TGTGCCAGCAAACCGGGACAGGGTGTGTTTGGGAATGAAAAACTGTTTTTT
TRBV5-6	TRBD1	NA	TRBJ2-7	CASSLAGGPYEQYF	TGTGCCAGCAGCTTGGCAGGGGGTCCCTACGAGCAGTACTTC
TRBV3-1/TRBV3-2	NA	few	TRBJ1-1	CASSPQGRFMNTEAFF	TGTGCCAGCAGCCCTCAGGGCAGGTTTATGAACACTGAAGCTTTCTTT